These T cell receptor beta chains were read from a single sample in a study of shared clonotypes between healthy human individuals. TCRdb's copy holds only in-frame clones and misses some; the assay was immunoSEQ multiplex PCR. The table records hundreds of thousands of clones, approximately 95% of them present only once. The specimen sequenced was naive CD8+ T cells sorted from blood. The origin of the receptors is a woman aged 30 to 39 in good health. CDR3s include the opening cysteine and the closing phenylalanine or tryptophan. A D gene is named only where the DNA matches it firmly. Size is omitted from some rows. Given values are once, few, many or a class for expanded clones.

-,TRBV15,TRBJ2-7,-,13,TGTGCCACCAATATCAGAGGTGGCTCCGAGCAGTACTTC,CATNIRGGSEQYF
-,TRBV19,TRBJ1-3,-,15,TGTGCCAGTAGTATAGACCGGACAACTGGAAACACCATATATTTT,CASSIDRTTGNTIYF
-,TRBV28,TRBJ2-3,-,17,TGTGCCAGCAGTTCTTACCCGACTAGAGGCCCCACAGATACGCAGTATTTT,CASSSYPTRGPTDTQYF
-,TRBV29-1,TRBJ2-1,-,13,TGCAGCGTTGTCCCCACGGACTTTAATGAGCAGTTCTTC,CSVVPTDFNEQFF
-,TRBV7-9,TRBJ1-2,-,16,TGTGCCAGCAGCCAAGGAACAGCGATTACTAACTATGGCTACACCTTC,CASSQGTAITNYGYTF
-,TRBV7-2,TRBJ2-7,-,14,TGTGCCAGCAGCTTTTACCCCGTGCCCTACGAGCAGTACTTC,CASSFYPVPYEQYF
-,TRBV28,TRBJ1-2,-,15,TGTGCCAGCAGCATAAAGGACTTTTTTAACTATGGCTACACCTTC,CASSIKDFFNYGYTF
-,TRBV6-1,TRBJ1-1,-,14,TGTGCCAGCAGAGAATCGTTACACAGGGTTGGAGCTTTCTTT,CASRESLHRVGAFF
-,TRBV4-1,TRBJ1-3,-,15,TGCGCCAGCAGCCAAGAACCAGCCTCTGGAAACACCATATATTTT,CASSQEPASGNTIYF
-,TRBV19,TRBJ2-2,-,17,TGTGCCAGTAGTATAGATGGAGTCGGGAGTAACACCGGGGAGCTGTTTTTT,CASSIDGVGSNTGELFF
TRBD1,TRBV28,TRBJ1-4,-,17,TGTGCCAGCAGTTCATTGGACAGGGGGCTATCTAATGAAAAACTGTTTTTT,CASSSLDRGLSNEKLFF
TRBD1,TRBV4-2,TRBJ1-3,-,17,TGTGCCAGCAGCCCTCCTTGGACAGGGGGGCAGGGAAACACCATATATTTT,CASSPPWTGGQGNTIYF
-,TRBV28,TRBJ2-3,-,12,TGTGCCAGCAGCCACAACGAACCGACAGGTCTTTTT,CASSHNEPTGLF
-,TRBV5-4,TRBJ1-1,-,17,TGTGCCAGCAGCCTCATCTGGGACGTGAGAAAGAACACTGAAGCTTTCTTT,CASSLIWDVRKNTEAFF
TRBD1,TRBV27,TRBJ1-2,-,16,TGTGCCAGCAGTTCGCCCTCGACAGGGGGCGCCTATGGCTACACCTTC,CASSSPSTGGAYGYTF
-,TRBV6-5,TRBJ2-7,-,14,TGTGCCAGCAGTTACGGCAGGATGATCTACGAGCAGTACTTC,CASSYGRMIYEQYF
TRBD2,TRBV11-3,TRBJ2-1,-,15,TGTGCCAGCTCCCCTTGGGCGGGGGCCTACAATGAGCAGTTCTTC,CASSPWAGAYNEQFF
-,TRBV4-1,TRBJ1-1,once,13,TGCGCCAGCAGCCAAGATGCCGAGATTGAAGCTTTCTTT,CASSQDAEIEAFF